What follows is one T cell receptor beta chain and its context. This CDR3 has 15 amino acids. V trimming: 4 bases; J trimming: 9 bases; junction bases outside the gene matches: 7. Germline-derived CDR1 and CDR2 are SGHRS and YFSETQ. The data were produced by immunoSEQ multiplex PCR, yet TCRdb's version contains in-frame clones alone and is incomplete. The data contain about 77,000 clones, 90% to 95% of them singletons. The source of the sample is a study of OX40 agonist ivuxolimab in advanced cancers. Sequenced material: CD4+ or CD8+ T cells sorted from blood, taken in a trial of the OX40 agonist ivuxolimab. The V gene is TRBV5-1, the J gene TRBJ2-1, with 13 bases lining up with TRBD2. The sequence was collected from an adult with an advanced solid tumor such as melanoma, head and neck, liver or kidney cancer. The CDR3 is CASSALAGGPGEQFF. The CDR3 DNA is TGCGCCAGCAGCGCACTAGCGGGGGGGCCGGGTGAGCAGTTCTTC.